This T cell receptor (beta chain) was observed in a study of T cells after yellow fever vaccination. Study-level information: Some fractions had low cell numbers, and these were prepared with SMART-Seq v4 Ultra Low Input. Study conclusions and caveats: Only a minor proportion of clonotypes was detected across both CD4 and CD8 compartments. After the booster, around 95% of CD4 and approximately 90% of CD8 primary-response clones were re-detected.

Universal primer sites and UMIs were introduced during 5'RACE template-switching synthesis of TCR cDNA. Each CDR3 protein gets one entry after TCRdb re-called the 5' RACE reads with MiXCR. The table records 40,000 to 55,000 distinct CDR3 sequences, 6.5% to 8% of them present only once. Germline V gives CDR1 DFQATT, CDR2 SNEGSKA (reference sequence). The V end lost 1 base, the J end lost 3 bases, and 13 bases lay between the germline ends. The CDR3 consists of 14 residues. This clonotype was seen many times. This chain uses TRBV20-1 with TRBJ2-7; no reliable D call. This sequence was found in a man younger than 35 who received the YFV17D yellow fever vaccine. The sequences come from CD8+ T cells not binding an NS4B(214-222) dextramer, sorted from PBMCs, collected more than 40 days after the first yellow fever vaccination. Here the CDR3 reads CSARASDRDYEQYF. CDR3 bases: TGCAGTGCTAGAGCCTCGGACCGAGACTACGAGCAGTACTTC.